This TCR beta chain was captured in a study of blood T cell repertoires in COVID-19 (TCRdb year 2020). About the investigation overall: The collaborator samples originated in the United States, Italy and Spain and spanned the acute and convalescent phases of COVID-19. The material from the prospective study consisted of cDNA or gDNA derived from T cells, B-cell-depleted T cells, or PBMCs. Deeply sampled blood TCRbeta repertoires from subjects exposed to, actively infected with, or recovered from COVID-19 were included in the dataset. The repertoires were released in a freely available public database intended as a resource for research on the immune response to SARS-CoV-2. The samples were drawn from two sources: the first 160 participants of the ongoing ImmuneRACE study, and 950 to 1,500 subjects contributed by 6 global collaborators. Nearly every sample came with metadata listing a de-identified subject ID, COVID-19 status, age in years and sex. HLA class I and class II types, where available, came from metadata supplied by the sample provider rather than from assay-based typing. The full study reports these points: The amount of clinical and demographic metadata varied by source and participant and was provided uncurated.

Whole blood was collected in K2EDTA tubes by collaborating institutions according to the institutions' own protocols. For TCRbeta analysis, collaborators shipped samples as frozen whole blood, isolated PBMCs, or DNA extracted from either of those sample types. TCRbeta CDR3 regions were amplified from genomic DNA by means of the immunoSEQ Assay, a bias-controlled multiplex PCR. In the authors' own workflow: Within the assay, amplification of reference gene primers was used to estimate how many nucleated cells each sample contained. To quantify the absolute abundance of each unique TCRbeta CDR3 rearrangement, sequence reads were collapsed and filtered. For each sample, productive Simpson clonality was calculated as the square root of Simpson's diversity index across productive rearrangements. Held by TCRdb, this immuneACCESS table contains in-frame sequences only and omits some clones. Under half of the omission traces to an unresolved V gene where checked; the cause of the rest is unknown. V, J and clone size derive from that table, while D and trimming were established from the DNA sequence. The sample contains tens of thousands of clones, about 90% of them found a single time. Around a sixth of the sample comes from the top ten.

Note on this clone: Its binding antigen is unknown. No much larger clonotype is one base removed from it; base qualities were not supplied.

This sequence originates from a human donor in a cohort sampled during active COVID-19. Sequenced input: peripheral blood.

The DNA reads as follows: TGCGCCAGCAGCATAGCGGGATTCAGCTACAATGAGCAGTTCTTC. Its coded protein is CASSIAGFSYNEQFF. Recombination linked TRBV5-1 to TRBJ2-1, with 8 bases in between that match TRBD2. The CDR3, cysteine through phenylalanine, is 15 amino acids long. Only the CDR3 DNA is retained, 45 bases long and in frame from the first base. Sequences SGHRS (CDR1) and YFSETQ (CDR2) are obtained from the germline V gene. Relative to germline, V is missing 4 bases and J is missing 3 bases, with 6 bases of the junction outside any gene match.